These 12 T cell receptor beta chains were sequenced from one sample in a study of T cell responses to AZD1222 COVID-19 vaccine. Assay used: immunoSEQ multiplex PCR; TCRdb lists only in-frame clones, some missing. The repertoire holds about 180,000 clones, 90% to 95% seen once, with under 1.1% in the top ten. The source material was peripheral blood, sampled 28 days after the second dose of the MenACWY control vaccine. The receptors were sampled from an adult who received the MenACWY meningococcal vaccine as a control.

The chain links TRBV7-2 to TRBJ1-1, with 9 bases identical to TRBD1. The CDR3 covers 14 residues. Trimming removed 1 base from V and 4 bases from J; junction bases left unmatched: 1. From germline, CDR1 is SGHTA and CDR2 FQGNSA. In nucleotides, the CDR3 is TGTGCCAGCAGCTTAGACAGGGGGCGCACTGAAGCTTTCTTT. Translating gives CASSLDRGRTEAFF.

This chain links TRBV11-3 with TRBJ2-5, with 11 nucleotides matching TRBD2. The CDR3 has 13 amino acids. J lost 9 bases, V lost 5 bases, and 5 bases had no gene match. The V gene's germline CDR1 is SGHNT and CDR2 YENEEA. CDR3 sequence reads: CASSVTSGGAQYF. Here the CDR3 DNA reads TGTGCCAGCAGCGTTACTAGCGGGGGTGCCCAGTACTTC.

The chain links TRBV6-2 or TRBV6-3 to TRBJ2-1; 8 bases agree with TRBD2. Germline CDR1 MNHEY, CDR2 SVGEGT. CDR3 length equals 14 residues. V lost 2 bases, J lost 4 bases, and 1 base stayed unmatched. In DNA, the CDR3 is TGTGCCAGCAGTTACCGGGGGGGTTACAATGAGCAGTTCTTC. Translated, it gives CASSYRGGYNEQFF.

V and J are TRBV18 and TRBJ1-3; D is undetermined. Germline CDR1 KGHSH, CDR2 LQKENI. The CDR3 is made up of 14 amino acids. The V and J ends lost 4 bases and 5 bases respectively, with 12 bases between them. In DNA, the CDR3 is TGTGCCAGCTCACTCAGCGGAGTACGAAACACCATATATTTT. Translating gives CASSLSGVRNTIYF.

The gene calls are TRBV27 and TRBJ2-3; TRBD2 might be the D (5 bases). Germline lookup yields CDR1 MNHEY and CDR2 SMNVEV (reference sequence). This CDR3 comprises 15 residues. V was cut by 6 bases and J by 4 bases, with 17 bases left in between. This CDR3 reads CASSRRGSGSDTQYF. The CDR3 nucleotides are TGTGCCAGCAGCCGTAGAGGGTCGGGGTCAGATACGCAGTATTTT.

The CDR3 coding sequence is TGTGCCAGCAGTTGGGGCCGGGGGCTCGAGCAGTACTTC. It codes for CASSWGRGLEQYF. This chain uses TRBV6-2 or TRBV6-3 with TRBJ2-7; D may be TRBD1 or TRBD2 (6 bases each). CDR1 is MNHEY, CDR2 SVGEGT, per germline. V shed 4 bases and J shed 6 bases, with 13 bases lying between them. The CDR3 has 13 amino acids.

The chain carries TRBV18 and TRBJ1-3; D unclear. Germline V gives CDR1 KGHSH, CDR2 LQKENI. CDR3 length: 14 residues. Trimming pared 5 bases from V and 2 bases from J, leaving 10 bases between. The CDR3 here is CASSSPNPGNTIYF. CDR3 DNA sequence: TGTGCCAGCTCATCTCCAAACCCTGGAAACACCATATATTTT.

The chain has TRBV27 and TRBJ2-7, with a tentative D call TRBD2 (7 bases). The CDR3 totals 14 residues. The germline V and J ends were trimmed by 1 base and 7 bases, with 14 bases remaining between them. Germline CDR1 reads MNHEY; CDR2 reads SMNVEV (reference sequence). The CDR3 reads CASSLYGGLGEQYF. The DNA for the CDR3 is TGTGCCAGCAGTTTATACGGGGGGCTGGGAGAGCAGTACTTC.

The CDR3: CATPWESYGYTF. In nucleotides, the CDR3 is TGTGCCACCCCTTGGGAGTCCTATGGCTACACCTTC. The rearrangement joins TRBV2 to TRBJ1-2; the D is unclear. CDR1 is SNHLY and CDR2 is FYNNEI in the germline V gene. Trimming stripped 10 bases from V and 4 bases from J, with 13 bases between. This CDR3 comprises 12 residues.

The chain carries TRBV6-6 and TRBJ2-5, with a weak D call TRBD1 (5 bases). Germline assignment: CDR1 MNHNY and CDR2 SVGAGI (reference sequence). V was cut by 6 bases and J by 4 bases, with 15 bases left in between. This CDR3 has 14 residues. The CDR3 DNA reads TGTGCCAGCAGCCGTGACAGTTTCCTAGAGACCCAGTACTTC. Translating it yields CASSRDSFLETQYF.

This chain connects TRBV12-3 or TRBV12-4 to TRBJ2-5, with D hard to call. V lost 3 bases to trimming and J lost 1 base, with 6 bases between them. This CDR3 is built from 13 residues. The CDR3 loop is CASSFSLQETQYF. The CDR3 coding sequence is TGTGCCAGCAGTTTTTCACTCCAAGAGACCCAGTACTTC.

The CDR3 here is CASTRAGAPLEAFF. CDR3 nucleotide sequence: TGTGCCAGCACTAGGGCAGGGGCACCCTTGGAGGCTTTCTTT. This sequence joins TRBV5-4 and TRBJ1-1, with D perhaps matching TRBD1 (6 bases). V was trimmed by 6 bases and J by 11 bases, leaving 23 bases between them. The CDR3 contains 14 residues. Germline V gene sequence: CDR1 SGHNT, CDR2 YYREEE (reference sequence).